Sequencing of this T cell receptor (beta chain) was carried out in a study of blood T cells in healthy people across ages. General study results and limits: Estimated diversity that came from one million T cells was considered an underestimate.

Concerning this clonotype itself: As yet, its antigen is unknown.

With a J-beta primer mix and a sample-barcoded 5' primer, a second PCR ran about 7 to 11 cycles. One entry per CDR3 protein results from TCRdb running MiXCR on the 5' RACE reads. The sample gives 550,000 to 750,000 distinct CDR3 sequences, approximately 21% of which show up once; 3% to 4.5% is in the top ten. Those donating, healthy Caucasian individuals from Russia, were aged about 6 to 100. Sequencing was carried out using blood. This receptor was taken from a man aged 65-85 years in good health.

The CDR3 region has the DNA TGTGCCAGCAGTAAACTTACAGCGGGAGAGACCCAGTACTTC. Translated: CASSKLTAGETQYF. The chain uses TRBV21-1 and TRBJ2-5; the table's D call, TRBD2, has no DNA check behind it. TRBV21-1 is annotated as a pseudogene. The CDR3 spans 14 residues.